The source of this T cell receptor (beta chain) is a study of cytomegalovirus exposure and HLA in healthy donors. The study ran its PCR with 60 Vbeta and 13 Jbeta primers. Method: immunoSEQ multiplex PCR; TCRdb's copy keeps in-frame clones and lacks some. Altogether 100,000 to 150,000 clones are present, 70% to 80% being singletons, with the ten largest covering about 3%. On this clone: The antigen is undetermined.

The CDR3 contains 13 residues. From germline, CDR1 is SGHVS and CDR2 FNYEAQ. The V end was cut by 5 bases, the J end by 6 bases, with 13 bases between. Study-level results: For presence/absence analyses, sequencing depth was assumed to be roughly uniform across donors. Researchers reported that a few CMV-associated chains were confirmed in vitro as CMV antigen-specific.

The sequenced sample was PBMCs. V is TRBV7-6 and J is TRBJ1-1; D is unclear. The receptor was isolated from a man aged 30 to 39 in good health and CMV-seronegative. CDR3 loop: CASSPSPRSEAFF. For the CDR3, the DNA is TGTGCCAGCAGCCCCTCCCCCAGGTCTGAAGCTTTCTTT. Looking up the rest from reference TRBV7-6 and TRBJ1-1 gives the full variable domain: GAGVSQSPRYKVTKRGQDVALRCDPISGHVSLYWYRQALGQGPEFLTYFNYEAQQDKSGLPNDRFSAERPEGSISTLTIQRTEQRDSAMYRCASSPSPRSEAFFGQGTRLTVV.